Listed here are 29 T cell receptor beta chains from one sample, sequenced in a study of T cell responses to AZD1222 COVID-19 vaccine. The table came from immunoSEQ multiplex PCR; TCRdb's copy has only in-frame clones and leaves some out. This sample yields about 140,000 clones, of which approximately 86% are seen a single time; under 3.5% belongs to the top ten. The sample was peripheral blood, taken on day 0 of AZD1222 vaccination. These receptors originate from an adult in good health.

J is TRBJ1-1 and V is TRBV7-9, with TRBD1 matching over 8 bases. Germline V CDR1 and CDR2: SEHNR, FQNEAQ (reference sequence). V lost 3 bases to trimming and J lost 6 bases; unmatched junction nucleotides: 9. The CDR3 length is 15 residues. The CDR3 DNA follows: TGTGCCAGCAGCTTGACAGGGGTCGAGTCGGCTGAAGCTTTCTTT. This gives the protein CASSLTGVESAEAFF.

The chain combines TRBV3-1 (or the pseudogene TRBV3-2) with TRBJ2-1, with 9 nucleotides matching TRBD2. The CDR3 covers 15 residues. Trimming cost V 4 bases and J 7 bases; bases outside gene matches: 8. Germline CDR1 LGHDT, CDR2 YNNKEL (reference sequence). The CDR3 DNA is TGTGCCAGCAGCCTAGCGGGAGAAGGTTGGAATGAGCAGTTCTTC. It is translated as CASSLAGEGWNEQFF.

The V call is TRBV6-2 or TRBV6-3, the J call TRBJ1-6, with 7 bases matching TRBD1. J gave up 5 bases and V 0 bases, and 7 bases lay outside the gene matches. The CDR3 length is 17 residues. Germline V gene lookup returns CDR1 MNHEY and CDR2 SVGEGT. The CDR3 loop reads CASSYSAWRGHNSPLHF. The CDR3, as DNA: TGTGCCAGCAGTTACTCCGCTTGGAGGGGGCATAATTCACCCCTCCACTTT.

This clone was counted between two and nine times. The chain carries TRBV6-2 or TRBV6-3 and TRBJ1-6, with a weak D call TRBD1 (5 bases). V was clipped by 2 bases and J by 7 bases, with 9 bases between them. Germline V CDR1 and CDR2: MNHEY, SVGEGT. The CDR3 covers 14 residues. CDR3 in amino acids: CASSYLGENSPLHF. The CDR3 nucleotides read TGTGCCAGCAGTTACCTAGGGGAGAATTCACCCCTCCACTTT.

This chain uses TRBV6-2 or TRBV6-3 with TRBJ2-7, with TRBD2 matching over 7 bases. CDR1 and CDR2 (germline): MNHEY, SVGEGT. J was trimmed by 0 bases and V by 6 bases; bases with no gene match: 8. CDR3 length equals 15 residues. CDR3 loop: CASSQGASGSYEQYF. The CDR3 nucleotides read TGTGCCAGCAGCCAAGGGGCTAGCGGCTCCTACGAGCAGTACTTC.

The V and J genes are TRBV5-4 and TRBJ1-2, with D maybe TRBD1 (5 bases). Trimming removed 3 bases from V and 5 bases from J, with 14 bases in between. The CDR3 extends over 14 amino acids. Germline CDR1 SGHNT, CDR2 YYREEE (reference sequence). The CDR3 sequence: CASSSGRGDYGYTF. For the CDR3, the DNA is TGTGCCAGCAGCTCCGGGAGGGGTGATTATGGCTACACCTTC.

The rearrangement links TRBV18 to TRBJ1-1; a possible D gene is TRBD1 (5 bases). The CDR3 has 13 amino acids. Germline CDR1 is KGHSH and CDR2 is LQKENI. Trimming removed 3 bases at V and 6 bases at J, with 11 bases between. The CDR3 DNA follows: TGTGCCAGCTCACCGGATCGGGGCCCTGAAGCTTTCTTT. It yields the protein CASSPDRGPEAFF.

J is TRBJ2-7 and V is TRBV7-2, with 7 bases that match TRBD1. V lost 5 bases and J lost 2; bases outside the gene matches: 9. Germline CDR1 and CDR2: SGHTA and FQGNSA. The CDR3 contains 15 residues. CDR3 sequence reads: CASSQARTGPYEQYF. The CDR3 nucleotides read TGTGCCAGCAGCCAAGCGAGGACAGGTCCCTACGAGCAGTACTTC.

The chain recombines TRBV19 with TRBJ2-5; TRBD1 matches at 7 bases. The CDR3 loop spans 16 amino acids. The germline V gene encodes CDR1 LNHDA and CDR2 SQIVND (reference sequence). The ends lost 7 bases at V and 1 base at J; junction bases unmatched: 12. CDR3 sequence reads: CASTERGQGVQETQYF. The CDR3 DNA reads TGTGCCAGTACAGAAAGGGGGCAGGGTGTCCAAGAGACCCAGTACTTC.

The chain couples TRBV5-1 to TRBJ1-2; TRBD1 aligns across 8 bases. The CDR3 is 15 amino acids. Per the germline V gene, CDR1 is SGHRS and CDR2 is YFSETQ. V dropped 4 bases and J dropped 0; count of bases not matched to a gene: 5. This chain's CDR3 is CASSRDRGANYGYTF. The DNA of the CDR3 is TGCGCCAGCAGCCGCGACAGGGGAGCTAACTATGGCTACACCTTC.

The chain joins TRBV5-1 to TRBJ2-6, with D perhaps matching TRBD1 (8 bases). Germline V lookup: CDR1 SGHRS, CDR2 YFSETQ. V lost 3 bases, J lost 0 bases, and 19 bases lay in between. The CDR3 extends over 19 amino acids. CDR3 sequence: CASSSITGGALSGANVLTF. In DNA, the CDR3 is TGCGCCAGCAGCTCCATTACAGGGGGGGCTCTCTCTGGGGCCAACGTCCTGACTTTC.

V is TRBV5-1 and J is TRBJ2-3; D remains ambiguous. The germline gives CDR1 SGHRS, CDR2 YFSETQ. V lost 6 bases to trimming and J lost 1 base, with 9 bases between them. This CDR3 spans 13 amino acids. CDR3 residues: CASNPRGTDTQYF. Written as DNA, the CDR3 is TGCGCCAGCAATCCCCGTGGCACAGATACGCAGTATTTT. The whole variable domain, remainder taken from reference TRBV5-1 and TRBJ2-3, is KAGVTQTPRYLIKTRGQQVTLSCSPISGHRSVSWYQQTPGQGLQFLFEYFSETQRNKGNFPGRFSGRQFSNSRSEMNVSTLELGDSALYLCASNPRGTDTQYFGPGTRLTVL.

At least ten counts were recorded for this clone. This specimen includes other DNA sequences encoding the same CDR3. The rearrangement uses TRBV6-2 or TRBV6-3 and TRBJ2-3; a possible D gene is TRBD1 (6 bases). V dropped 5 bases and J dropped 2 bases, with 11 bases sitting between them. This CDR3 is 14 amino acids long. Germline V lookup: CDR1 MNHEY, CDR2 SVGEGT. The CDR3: CASSDRDITDTQYF. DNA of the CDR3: TGTGCCAGCAGTGACCGGGACATCACAGATACGCAGTATTTT.

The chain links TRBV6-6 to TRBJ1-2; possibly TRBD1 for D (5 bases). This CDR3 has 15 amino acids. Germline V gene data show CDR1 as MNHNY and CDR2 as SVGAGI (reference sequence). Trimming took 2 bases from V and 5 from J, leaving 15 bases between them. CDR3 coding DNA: TGTGCCAGCAGTTACCTCGGCAGGGTCGGATATGGCTACACCTTC. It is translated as CASSYLGRVGYGYTF.

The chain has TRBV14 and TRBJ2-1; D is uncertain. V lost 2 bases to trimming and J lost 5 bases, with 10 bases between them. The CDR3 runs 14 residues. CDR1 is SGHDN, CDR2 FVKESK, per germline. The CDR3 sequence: CASSQFSRNNEQFF. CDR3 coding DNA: TGTGCCAGCAGCCAATTTTCGAGAAACAATGAGCAGTTCTTC.

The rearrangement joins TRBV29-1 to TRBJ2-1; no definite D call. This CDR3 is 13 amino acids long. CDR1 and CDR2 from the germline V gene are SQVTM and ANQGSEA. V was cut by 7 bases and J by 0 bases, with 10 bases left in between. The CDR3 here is CSASDSSYNEQFF. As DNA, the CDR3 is TGCAGCGCCTCGGATAGCTCCTACAATGAGCAGTTCTTC.

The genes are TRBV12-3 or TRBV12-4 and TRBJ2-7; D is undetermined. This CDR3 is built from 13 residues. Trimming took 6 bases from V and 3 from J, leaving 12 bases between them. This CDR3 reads CASSPPALYEQYF. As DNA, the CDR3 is TGTGCCAGCAGCCCCCCCGCTCTCTACGAGCAGTACTTC.

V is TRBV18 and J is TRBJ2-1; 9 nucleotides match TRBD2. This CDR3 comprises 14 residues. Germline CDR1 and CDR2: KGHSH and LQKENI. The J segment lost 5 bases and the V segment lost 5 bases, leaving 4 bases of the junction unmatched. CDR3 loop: CASSARLADNEQFF. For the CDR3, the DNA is TGTGCCAGCTCAGCACGACTAGCGGACAATGAGCAGTTCTTC.

For the CDR3, the DNA is TGTGCCAGCAGCCAAGTTGAAGGGGGGAATGAAAAACTGTTTTTT. Translated: CASSQVEGGNEKLFF. The J gene is TRBJ1-4, the V gene TRBV3-1 (or the pseudogene TRBV3-2); TRBD1 might be the D (6 bases). Germline loops: CDR1 LGHDT, CDR2 YNNKEL (reference sequence). The CDR3 is made up of 15 amino acids. The V gene lost 1 base and the J gene lost 5 bases, with 11 bases spanning the gap.

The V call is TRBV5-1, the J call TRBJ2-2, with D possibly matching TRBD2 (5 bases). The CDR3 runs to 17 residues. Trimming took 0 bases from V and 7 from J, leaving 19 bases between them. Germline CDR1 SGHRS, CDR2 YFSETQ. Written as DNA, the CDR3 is TGCGCCAGCAGCTTGGCGGTTGTGGGCCGGGGAAGCGGGGAGCTGTTTTTT. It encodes CASSLAVVGRGSGELFF.

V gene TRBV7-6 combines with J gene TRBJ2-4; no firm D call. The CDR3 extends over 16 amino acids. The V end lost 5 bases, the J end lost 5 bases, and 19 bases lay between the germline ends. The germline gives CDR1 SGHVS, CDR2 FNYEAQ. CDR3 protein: CASSDSRLNGQNIQYF. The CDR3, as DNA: TGTGCCAGCAGCGACTCCCGGCTGAACGGACAAAACATTCAGTACTTC.

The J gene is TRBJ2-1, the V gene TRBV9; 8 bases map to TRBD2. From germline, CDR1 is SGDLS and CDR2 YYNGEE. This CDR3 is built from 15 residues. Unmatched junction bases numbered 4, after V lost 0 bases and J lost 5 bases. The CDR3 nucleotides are TGTGCCAGCAGCGTAGCTTCAGCGGGGGACAATGAGCAGTTCTTC. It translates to CASSVASAGDNEQFF.

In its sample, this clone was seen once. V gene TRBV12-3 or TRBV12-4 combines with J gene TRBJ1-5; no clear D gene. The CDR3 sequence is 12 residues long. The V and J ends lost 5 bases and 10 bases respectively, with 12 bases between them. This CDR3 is CASSAYMRPQHF. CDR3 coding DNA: TGTGCCAGCAGTGCCTACATGCGTCCCCAGCATTTT.

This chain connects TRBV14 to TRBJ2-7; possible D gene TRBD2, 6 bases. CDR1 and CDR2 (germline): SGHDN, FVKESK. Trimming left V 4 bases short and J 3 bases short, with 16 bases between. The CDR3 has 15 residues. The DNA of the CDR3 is TGTGCCAGCAGCCCGATTGACGGGAGAGGCTACGAGCAGTACTTC. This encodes CASSPIDGRGYEQYF.

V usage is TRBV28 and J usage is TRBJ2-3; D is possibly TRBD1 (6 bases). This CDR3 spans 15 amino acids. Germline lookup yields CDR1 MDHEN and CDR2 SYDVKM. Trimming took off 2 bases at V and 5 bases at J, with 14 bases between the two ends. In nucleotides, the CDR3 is TGTGCCAGCAGTTTACCCGGGCAGGGGAGAGATACGCAGTATTTT. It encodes CASSLPGQGRDTQYF.

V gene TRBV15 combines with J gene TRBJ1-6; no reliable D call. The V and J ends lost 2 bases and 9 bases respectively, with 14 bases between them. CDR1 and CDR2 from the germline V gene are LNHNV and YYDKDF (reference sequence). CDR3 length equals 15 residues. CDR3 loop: CATSRNPPWVSPLHF. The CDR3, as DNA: TGTGCCACCAGCAGAAACCCTCCTTGGGTTTCACCCCTCCACTTT.

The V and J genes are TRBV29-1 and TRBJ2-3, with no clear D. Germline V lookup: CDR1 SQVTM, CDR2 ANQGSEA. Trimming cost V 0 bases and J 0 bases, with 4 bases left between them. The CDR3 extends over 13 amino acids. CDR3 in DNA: TGCAGCGTTGAAGATCCTAGCACAGATACGCAGTATTTT. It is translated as CSVEDPSTDTQYF.

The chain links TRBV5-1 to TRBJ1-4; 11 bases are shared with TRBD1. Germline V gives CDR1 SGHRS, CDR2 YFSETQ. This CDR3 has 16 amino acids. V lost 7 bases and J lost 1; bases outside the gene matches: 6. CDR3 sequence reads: CASGPGQGETNEKLFF. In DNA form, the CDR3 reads TGCGCCAGCGGACCGGGACAGGGGGAAACTAATGAAAAACTGTTTTTT.

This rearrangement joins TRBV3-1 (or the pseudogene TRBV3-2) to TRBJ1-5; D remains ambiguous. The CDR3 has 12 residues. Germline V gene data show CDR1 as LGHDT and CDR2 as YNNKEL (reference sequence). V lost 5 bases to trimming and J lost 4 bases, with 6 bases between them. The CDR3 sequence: CASSGTNQPQHF. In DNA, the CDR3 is TGTGCCAGCAGCGGAACAAATCAGCCCCAGCATTTT.